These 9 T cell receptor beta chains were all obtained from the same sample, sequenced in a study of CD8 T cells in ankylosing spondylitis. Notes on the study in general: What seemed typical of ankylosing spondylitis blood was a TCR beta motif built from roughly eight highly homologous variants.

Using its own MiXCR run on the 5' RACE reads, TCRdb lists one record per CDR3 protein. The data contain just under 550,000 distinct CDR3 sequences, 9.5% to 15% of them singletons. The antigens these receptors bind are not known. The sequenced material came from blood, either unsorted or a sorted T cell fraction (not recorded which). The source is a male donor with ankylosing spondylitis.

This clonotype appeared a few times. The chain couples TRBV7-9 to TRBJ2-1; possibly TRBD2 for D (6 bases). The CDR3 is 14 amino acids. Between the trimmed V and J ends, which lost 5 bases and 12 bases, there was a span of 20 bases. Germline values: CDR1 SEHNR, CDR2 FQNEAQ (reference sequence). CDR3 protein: CASSPGEIAVWQFF. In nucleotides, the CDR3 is TGTGCCAGCAGCCCCGGCGAGATAGCGGTTTGGCAGTTCTTC.

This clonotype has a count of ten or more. CDR3 nucleotide sequence: TGCGCCAGCAGCCCCGACAAAGATACGCAGTATTTT. This sequence encodes CASSPDKDTQYF. This sequence joins TRBV5-1 and TRBJ2-3; D gene uncertain. This CDR3 region has 12 residues. Between the trimmed V and J ends, which lost 4 bases and 5 bases, there was a span of 8 bases. The germline CDR1 and CDR2 sequences are SGHRS and YFSETQ.

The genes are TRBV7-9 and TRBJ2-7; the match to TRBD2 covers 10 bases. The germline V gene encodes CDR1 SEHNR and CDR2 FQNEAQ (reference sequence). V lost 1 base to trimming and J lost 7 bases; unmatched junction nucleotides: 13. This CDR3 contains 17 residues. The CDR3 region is CASSLEMWPSSGGEQYF. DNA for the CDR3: TGTGCCAGCAGCTTAGAAATGTGGCCGTCTAGCGGGGGTGAGCAGTACTTC.

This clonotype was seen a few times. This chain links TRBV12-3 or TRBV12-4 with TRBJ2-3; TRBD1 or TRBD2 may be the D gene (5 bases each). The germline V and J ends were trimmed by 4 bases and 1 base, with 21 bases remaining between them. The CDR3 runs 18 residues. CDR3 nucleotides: TGTGCCAGCAGTTGGGGGTTAAGTTTGAGGGTGGGCACAGATACGCAGTATTTT. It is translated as CASSWGLSLRVGTDTQYF.

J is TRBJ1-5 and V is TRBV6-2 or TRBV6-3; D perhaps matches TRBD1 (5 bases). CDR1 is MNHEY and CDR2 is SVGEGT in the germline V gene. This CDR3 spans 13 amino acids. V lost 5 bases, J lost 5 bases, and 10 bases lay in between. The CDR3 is CASSPDTYQPQHF. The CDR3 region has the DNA TGTGCCAGCAGTCCGGACACCTATCAGCCCCAGCATTTT.

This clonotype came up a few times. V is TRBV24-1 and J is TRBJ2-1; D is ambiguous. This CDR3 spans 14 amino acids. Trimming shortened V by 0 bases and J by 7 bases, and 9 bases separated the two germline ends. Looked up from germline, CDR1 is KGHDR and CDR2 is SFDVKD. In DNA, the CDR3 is TGTGCCACCAGTGATTTGCAAGTGAGGAATGAGCAGTTCTTC. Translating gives CATSDLQVRNEQFF.

CDR3 bases: TGCAGTGCTAGTCTGGGTCTGAACACTGAAGCTTTCTTT. The encoded protein is CSASLGLNTEAFF. The chain links TRBV20-1 to TRBJ1-1; no clear D gene. Germline V CDR1 and CDR2: DFQATT, SNEGSKA (reference sequence). The CDR3 spans 13 residues. With 3 bases removed from V and 0 bases from J, the gap between germline ends came to 8 bases.

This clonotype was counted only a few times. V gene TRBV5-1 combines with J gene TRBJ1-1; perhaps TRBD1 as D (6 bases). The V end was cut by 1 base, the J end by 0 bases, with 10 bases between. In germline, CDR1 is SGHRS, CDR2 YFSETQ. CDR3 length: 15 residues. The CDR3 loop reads CASSLTGPLNTEAFF. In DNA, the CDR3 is TGCGCCAGCAGCTTGACAGGGCCTCTGAACACTGAAGCTTTCTTT.

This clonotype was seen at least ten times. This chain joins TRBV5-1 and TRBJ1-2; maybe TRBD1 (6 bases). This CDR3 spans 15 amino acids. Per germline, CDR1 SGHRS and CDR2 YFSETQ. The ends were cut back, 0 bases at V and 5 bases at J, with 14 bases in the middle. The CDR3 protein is CASSLGGQSFYGYTF. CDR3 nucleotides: TGCGCCAGCAGCTTGGGTGGACAGTCCTTTTATGGCTACACCTTC.